A single count supports the clone carrying this TCR beta chain. The data are from a study of OX40 agonist ivuxolimab in advanced cancers. Study at large: Patients received ivuxolimab, an intravenous treatment, every 2 weeks at 0.01 to 10 mg/kg. Patients in dose escalation had liver, melanoma, kidney or head and neck cancers.

Researchers took blood at baseline, on cycle 4 day 1, and on cycle 7 day 1. Germline assignment: CDR1 MGHRA and CDR2 YSYEKL. The CDR3 has 14 amino acids. With 2 bases removed from V and 6 bases from J, the gap between germline ends came to 13 bases. Measured with immunoSEQ multiplex PCR; TCRdb has only the in-frame clones, and not every one. The repertoire holds 80,000 to 100,000 clones, with 70% to 90% as singletons. Specimen: CD4+ or CD8+ T cells sorted from blood, collected in a trial of the OX40 agonist ivuxolimab. This chain links TRBV4-1 with TRBJ1-1; D is unresolved. This TCR came from an adult with an advanced solid tumor such as melanoma, head and neck, liver or kidney cancer. CDR3 coding DNA: TGCGCCAGCAGCCAACAACAGACAAGGGCTGAAGCTTTCTTT. Translating gives CASSQQQTRAEAFF.